The entry that follows covers one T cell receptor beta chain sequence. This record belongs to a study of blood T cell repertoires in COVID-19. At the level of the study: Samples of COVID-19 (acute and convalescent) were obtained from the United States, Italy and Spain.

This table comes from immunoSEQ multiplex PCR, and its TCRdb copy is limited to in-frame clones, with some not included. The table includes about 270,000 clones, approximately 90% detected once. Sequencing input: PBMCs or T cells enriched from blood (not recorded which). The TCR originated in a man aged 35-49 years who had been exposed to COVID-19.

The CDR3 loop reads CASSLGRGQETQYF. The CDR3 DNA reads as TGCGCCAGCAGCTTGGGGCGGGGCCAAGAGACCCAGTACTTC. V is TRBV5-1 and J is TRBJ2-5, with TRBD2 as a possible D gene (6 bases). Between the trimmed V and J ends, which lost 0 bases and 1 base, there was a span of 7 bases. Germline CDR1 SGHRS, CDR2 YFSETQ. The CDR3 spans 14 residues.